These T cell receptor beta chains were read from a single sample in a study of T cell responses to AZD1222 COVID-19 vaccine. The protocol was immunoSEQ multiplex PCR, while the TCRdb copy is restricted to in-frame clones and leaves out a portion. The table lists roughly 77,000 clones, roughly 90% of them singletons. The sample here was peripheral blood, taken on day 0 of AZD1222 vaccination. These TCRs come from an adult in good health. Each CDR3 is given with its conserved first and last residue. The order of the fields is J gene, clone size, V gene, CDR3 protein. The size field is filled for only some rows; it gives once, few, many or a size class.

TRBJ1-3	NA	TRBV28	CASTPRAGNTIYF
TRBJ2-1	NA	TRBV28	CASSFAGHNEQFF
TRBJ2-2	NA	TRBV3-1/TRBV3-2	CASSPYQKNTGELFF
TRBJ1-1	NA	TRBV9	CASSVGGTASGRAFF
TRBJ2-5	few	TRBV5-1	CASSLAREKETQYF
TRBJ1-3	few	TRBV19	CASSIGQTAPIYF
TRBJ1-5	NA	TRBV7-2	CASSPQGMGQPQHF
TRBJ2-7	NA	TRBV18	CASSPSRVMGGSYEQYF
TRBJ2-5	NA	TRBV7-7	CASSAGLAGAQETQYF
TRBJ1-3	NA	TRBV29-1	CSIEGGGPGNTIYF
TRBJ2-7	NA	TRBV27	CASRIRGISYEQYF
TRBJ1-6	NA	TRBV2	CASNRAPSPLHF
TRBJ2-5	NA	TRBV4-1	CASSPSGWETQYF
TRBJ2-2	NA	TRBV10-1	CASRTGKNTGELFF
TRBJ1-5	NA	TRBV5-4	CASSLDPGQPQHF
TRBJ1-1	NA	TRBV5-1	CASSFKFRAEVHTEAFF
TRBJ1-6	few	TRBV28	CASSLSGDYNSPLHF
TRBJ1-4	once	TRBV7-2	CASSLRTGGGEKLFF
TRBJ1-1	NA	TRBV6-5	CASTETRGQEAFF
TRBJ2-7	NA	TRBV15	CATSLRTGYEQYF
TRBJ2-3	NA	TRBV13	CASSLPGTDTQYF
TRBJ1-3	NA	TRBV3-1/TRBV3-2	CASTFTGGNTIYF
TRBJ1-4	NA	TRBV28	CASNEQGALSEKLFF
TRBJ2-5	NA	TRBV5-1	CASSLQGKGETQYF
TRBJ1-1	once	TRBV9	CASSVQALNTEAFF
TRBJ2-3	NA	TRBV28	CASSLGGLGTDTQYF
TRBJ1-5	NA	TRBV7-9	CASSLGTGVNQPQHF
TRBJ1-4	NA	TRBV5-4	CASSLFGQGNEKLFF
TRBJ1-1	NA	TRBV5-1	CASSSGDRGTEAFF
TRBJ1-6	NA	TRBV5-1	CASSSAGDNSPLHF
TRBJ2-7	NA	TRBV5-8	CASSLGYGRVSYEQYF
TRBJ1-1	NA	TRBV19	CASSIDHAEAFF
TRBJ2-1	NA	TRBV29-1	CSAIGGGDEQFF
TRBJ1-4	once	TRBV2	CASSGSATNEKLFF
TRBJ1-2	NA	TRBV6-2/TRBV6-3	CASSRDRWDYGYTF
TRBJ1-4	once	TRBV5-1	CASSYQGAWEEKLFF
TRBJ1-2	NA	TRBV6-2/TRBV6-3	CASSPRNYDYTF
TRBJ2-7	NA	TRBV10-3	CAISERAGTGSYEQYF
TRBJ2-3	NA	TRBV3-1/TRBV3-2	CASSHPDRGKGTDTQYF
TRBJ2-1	NA	TRBV6-1	CASSGLAGGSSYNEQFF
TRBJ1-1	NA	TRBV7-6	CASSLSRGLNTEAFF
TRBJ1-2	NA	TRBV28	CASKGAGDNYGYTF
TRBJ1-1	NA	TRBV6-6	CASSYVGATEAFF